This TCR beta chain is from a study of T-cell reconstitution after alpha-beta-depleted transplantation in children. Construction of the TCRbeta library involved unique molecular identifiers. One entry per CDR3 protein, called by TCRdb with MiXCR from the PCR reads. The sample lists around 400,000 distinct CDR3 sequences, approximately 11% occurring once. Germline V CDR1 and CDR2: LGHNT, FRNRAP. V gave up 7 bases and J gave up 2 bases; unmatched junction bases: 8. CDR3 length equals 14 residues. Sequencing used PBMCs from the stem cell graft donor, obtained from the stem cell graft. The clonotype originates from a human donor who donated a stem cell graft to a child with acute myeloid leukemia. The rearrangement links TRBV12-5 to TRBJ2-7; TRBD2 agrees at 7 bases. CDR3 bases: TGTGCTAGTGCCTTCGGCGGGAGCCCCTACGAGCAGTACTTC. As protein: CASAFGGSPYEQYF. Drawing the rest from reference TRBV12-5 and TRBJ2-7, the complete variable domain is DARVTQTPRHKVTEMGQEVTMRCQPILGHNTVFWYRQTMMQGLELLAYFRNRAPLDDSGMPKDRFSAEMPDATLATLKIQPSEPRDSAVYFCASAFGGSPYEQYFGPGTRLTVT.